These 6 T cell receptor beta chains share one sample of origin, sequenced in a study of T cell repertoires in cytomegalovirus infection (dated by TCRdb to between 2017 and 2020). Sequencing was performed on an Illumina HiSeq 1500. TCRdb's own reprocessing of the public reads used fastp at Q25 and MiXCR and kept productive beta chains. Under each unique CDR3 protein, matching rows form one entry showing the most common genes and DNA. For this sample there are hundreds of thousands of distinct CDR3 sequences; just under 30% appear just once. The ten largest make up around 18% of the sample. No antigen has been assigned to these receptors. The treatment or condition label here, explained by the study, means: in vitro stimulation with specific CMV peptide epitopes to enrich CMV-specific T cells. This specimen was cultured PBMCs, taken from culture after CMV antigen stimulation. The source is a human donor in good health (CMV status not recorded). Some clones in this sample may be carry-over from other donors' samples.

This clonotype occurred a few times. The CDR3 DNA reads TGCAGTGCTAGAGATTGGACGGAGACCTACGAGCAGTACTTC. It yields the protein CSARDWTETYEQYF. This chain uses TRBV20-1 with TRBJ2-7; D call uncertain. Trimming removed 0 bases from V and 2 bases from J, with 11 bases in between. Germline loops: CDR1 DFQATT, CDR2 SNEGSKA (reference sequence). This CDR3 region has 14 residues.

The CDR3 DNA follows: TGTGCCAGCAGTGAAGGAATAGGGCGCTACGAGCAGTACTTC. Amino acid sequence: CASSEGIGRYEQYF. The chain recombines TRBV6-1 with TRBJ2-7, with unresolved D. CDR3 size: 14 residues. CDR1 is MNHNS and CDR2 is SASEGT in the germline V gene. Trimming removed 1 base from V and 3 bases from J, with 10 bases in between.

The CDR3 loop reads CAIGGKGGNTIYF. The CDR3 nucleotides read TGTGCCATCGGCGGTAAGGGTGGAAACACCATATATTTT. The genes are TRBV10-3 and TRBJ1-3; D is unclear. This CDR3 has 13 residues. Looked up from germline, CDR1 is ENHRY and CDR2 is SYGVKD. The V end was cut by 8 bases, the J end by 3 bases, with 11 bases between.

DNA of the CDR3: TGTGCCAGCAGCCCCGTAGCAGGCGAAGAGACCCAGTACTTC. Protein product: CASSPVAGEETQYF. The chain uses TRBV28 and TRBJ2-5; D is unresolved. This CDR3 is 14 amino acids long. CDR1 MDHEN and CDR2 SYDVKM come from the germline V gene. The V and J ends lost 6 bases and 3 bases respectively, with 14 bases between them.

This clonotype was counted between two and nine times. The J gene is TRBJ1-6, the V gene TRBV7-2, with no clear D. CDR3 size: 17 residues. Per the germline V gene, CDR1 is SGHTA and CDR2 is FQGNSA. Trimming stripped 2 bases from V and 0 bases from J, with 11 bases between. In nucleotides, the CDR3 is TGTGCCAGCAGCTTAACCCGGGCCAGCTCCTATAATTCACCCCTCCACTTT. Protein: CASSLTRASSYNSPLHF.

This clonotype has only a few counts. V is TRBV20-1 and J is TRBJ2-5; maybe TRBD1 (6 bases). V shed 6 bases and J shed 2 bases, with 10 bases lying between them. This CDR3 contains 12 residues. Germline CDR1 and CDR2: DFQATT and SNEGSKA (reference sequence). Here the CDR3 reads CSAGDTQETQYF. CDR3 DNA: TGCAGTGCCGGGGACACGCAAGAGACCCAGTACTTC.